The sequence of this T cell receptor (beta chain) was determined in a study of blood T cell repertoires in COVID-19. Study information: Samples came from the United States, Italy and Spain, spanning acute and convalescent COVID-19. PBMCs, B-cell-depleted T cells, or T cells were the source of the cDNA or gDNA that made up the material.

This CDR3 spans 12 amino acids. CDR1 LNHDA and CDR2 SQIVND come from the germline V gene (reference sequence). Trimming cost V 4 bases and J 8 bases, with 11 bases left between them. Authors' data handling: Estimation of nucleated cell counts was performed using reference gene primer amplification. Sequencing was performed with immunoSEQ multiplex PCR; in TCRdb, only in-frame clones are kept and a portion is missing. The DNA gave D and trimming, while V, J and clone size come from that table. Of around 150,000 clones listed, roughly 80% are singletons. Specimen: peripheral blood. The chain joins TRBV19 to TRBJ1-2; D not certain. This receptor was taken from a man in his 70s with acute or convalescent COVID-19. The CDR3 sequence: CASSNRVGGYTF. The CDR3 DNA follows: TGTGCCAGTAGTAATCGGGTAGGAGGCTACACCTTC.